This T cell receptor (beta chain) was observed in a study of CD8 T cells in ankylosing spondylitis. The CDR3 covers 15 residues. Germline V gives CDR1 SQVTM, CDR2 ANQGSEA. V lost 7 bases to trimming and J lost 0 bases; unmatched junction nucleotides: 10. It was by quantitative 5'-RACE with molecular barcodes that TCR beta libraries were made. TCRdb reprocessed the 5' RACE reads via MiXCR and lists one record per CDR3 protein. Seen here are a few hundred thousand distinct CDR3 sequences, about 20% observed once, and the top ten hold over 25%. The chain uses TRBV29-1 and TRBJ2-3, with 7 positions matching TRBD1. Sample: blood, either unsorted or a sorted T cell fraction (not recorded which). The TCR was taken from a male donor with ankylosing spondylitis or in good health (not recorded which). In nucleotides, the CDR3 is TGCAGCGCAGAGGGGGCTATGGTGAGCACAGATACGCAGTATTTT. This sequence encodes CSAEGAMVSTDTQYF.